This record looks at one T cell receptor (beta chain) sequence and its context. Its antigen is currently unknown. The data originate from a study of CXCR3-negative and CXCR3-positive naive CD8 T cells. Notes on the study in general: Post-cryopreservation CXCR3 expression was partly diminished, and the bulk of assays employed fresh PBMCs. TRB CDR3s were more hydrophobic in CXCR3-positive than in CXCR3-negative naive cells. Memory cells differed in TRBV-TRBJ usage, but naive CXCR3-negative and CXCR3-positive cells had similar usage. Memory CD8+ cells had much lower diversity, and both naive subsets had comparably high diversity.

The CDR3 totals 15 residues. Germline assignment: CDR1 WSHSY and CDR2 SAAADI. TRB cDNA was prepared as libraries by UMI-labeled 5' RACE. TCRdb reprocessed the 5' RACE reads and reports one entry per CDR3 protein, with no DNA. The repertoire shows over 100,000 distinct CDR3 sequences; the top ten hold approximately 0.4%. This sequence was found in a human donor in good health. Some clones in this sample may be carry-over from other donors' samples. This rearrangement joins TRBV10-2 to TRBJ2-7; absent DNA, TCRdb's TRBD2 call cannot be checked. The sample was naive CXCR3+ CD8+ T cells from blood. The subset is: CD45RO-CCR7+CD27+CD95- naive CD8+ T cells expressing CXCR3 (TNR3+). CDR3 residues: CASSEPRTRRYEQYF.